A selection of T cell receptor beta chains follows, all from one sample in a study of tumor and adjacent non-tumor tissue in lung cancer. MiXCR was run by TCRdb on the multiplex PCR reads, yielding one entry per CDR3 protein. The data contain some 71,000 distinct CDR3 sequences, just under 75% of them singletons. Sequenced sample: lung tumor tissue. The receptors derive from a woman between 35 and 50 years old with non-small cell lung cancer. Both conserved end residues are part of each CDR3. The D gene is left open where the match is weak. Not all rows give a size; the values are once, few, many and, for expanded clones, a class.

>many|TRBD2|TRBJ2-7|TRBV29-1
CSASTSGLANEQYF
TGCAGCGCCTCGACTAGCGGCTTGGCTAATGAGCAGTACTTC
>few|TRBD2|TRBJ2-5|TRBV7-6
CASSLEIGSGDSYQETQYF
TGTGCCAGCAGCTTAGAAATAGGTAGCGGGGACTCGTATCAAGAGACCCAGTACTTC
>-|-|TRBJ2-1|TRBV5-4
CASSLEVACYNEQFF
TGTGCCAGCAGTTTGGAAGTGGCGTGTTACAATGAGCAGTTCTTC
>many|-|TRBJ1-3|TRBV7-8
CASSLIRGSGNTIYF
TGTGCCAGCAGCTTAATTCGGGGCTCTGGAAACACCATATATTTT
>medium-sized|TRBD2|TRBJ2-7|TRBV11-2
CASSLEAGVGEQYF
TGTGCCAGCAGCTTAGAAGCGGGAGTCGGCGAGCAGTACTTC
>-|-|TRBJ1-6|TRBV5-5
CASSFWGDNSLLHF
TGTGCCAGCAGCTTTTGGGGGGATAATTCACTCCTCCATTTT
>-|TRBD1|TRBJ2-1|TRBV6-4
CASSGQGAEGNEQFF
TGTGCCAGCAGTGGACAGGGGGCAGAAGGCAATGAGCAGTTCTTC
>many|-|TRBJ2-1|TRBV6-5
CASRQGRFTYNEQFF
TGTGCCAGCAGACAAGGACGGTTTACCTACAATGAGCAGTTCTTC
>once|TRBD1|TRBJ1-2|TRBV20-1
CSASGGTNNGYSF
TGCAGTGCTTCAGGGGGCACTAACAATGGCTACTCCTTC
>-|-|TRBJ2-2|TRBV29-1
CSVRRASTGELFF
TGCAGCGTTAGGCGGGCGAGCACCGGGGAGCTGTTTTTT
>-|TRBD1|TRBJ2-3|TRBV10-2
CASDEDRMATDRQYF
TGCGCCAGCGATGAGGACAGGATGGCCACAGATAGGCAGTATTTT
>-|-|TRBJ2-7|TRBV11-2
CLSSLEGIRQYF
TGTCTCAGCAGCTTAGAGGGGATCAGGCAGTACTTC
>-|-|TRBJ1-1|TRBV30
CAWNRPSITETFF
TGTGCCTGGAACCGGCCCTCTATCACTGAAACTTTCTTT
>once|TRBD2|TRBJ2-3|TRBV29-1
CSVETGTSGLSPQYF
TGTAGCGTTGAAACCGGGACTAGCGGGCTTAGTCCGCAGTATTTT
>-|-|TRBJ2-1|TRBV20-1
CSTRVSRQVSYKEQFF
TGCAGTACTAGAGTTTCGAGACAGGTTTCCTACAAAGAGCAGTTCTTC
>-|-|TRBJ1-1|TRBV11-3
CTSTRTTNTEAFF
TGTACCAGCACGCGGACAACTAACACTGAAGCTTTCTTT
>-|TRBD2|TRBJ2-1|TRBV6-6
CASSKAGDSYSEQFF
TGTGCCAGCAGTAAAGCGGGGGACTCCTACAGTGAGCAGTTCTTC
>-|-|TRBJ2-2|TRBV11-2
CASSQGNQNTGELSF
TGTGCCAGCAGCCAAGGAAATCAGAACACCGGGGAGCTGTCGTTT
>once|TRBD1|TRBJ1-1|TRBV11-2
CVSSAFTGATEAFF
TGTGTCAGCAGCGCATTCACAGGGGCCACTGAAGCGTTCTTT
>-|-|TRBJ2-1|TRBV28
CASSLAPVGERFF
TGTGCCAGCAGCTTAGCCCCGGTGGGTGAGCGGTTCTTC
>many|TRBD2|TRBJ2-1|TRBV5-1
CASASLAGGPNEQFF
TGCGCCAGCGCTTCCCTAGCGGGAGGACCCAATGAGCAGTTCTTC
>-|-|TRBJ2-2|TRBV19
CASKTFDQGAGELFF
TGTGCCAGTAAGACATTTGATCAGGGAGCCGGGGAGCTGTTTTTT
>few|TRBD1|TRBJ2-7|TRBV12-3/TRBV12-4
CVSSLSGTGGHEQYF
TGTGTCAGCAGTTTATCAGGGACAGGGGGCCACGAGCAGTACTTC
>once|-|TRBJ1-1|TRBV11-2
CASSYYRRRDSEAFF
TGTGCCAGCAGTTATTATAGGAGGCGGGACTCTGAAGCTTTCTTT
>-|-|TRBJ2-7|TRBV29-1
CSFAGRGRYEQYF
TGTAGCTTTGCCGGACGGGGGCGTTACGAGCAGTACTTC
>-|-|TRBJ1-2|TRBV6-5
CAISRPGFGGGYTF
TGTGCCATTAGCCGCCCCGGGTTTGGGGGCGGCTACACCTTC
>-|TRBD2|TRBJ2-1|TRBV5-1
CASSLSGSYNEQFF
TGCGCCAGTAGCTTGAGCGGGAGCTACAATGAGCAGTTCTTC
>-|TRBD2|TRBJ2-4|TRBV11-2
CASSPGTCGRKGIQYF
TGTGCCAGCAGCCCGGGGACTTGCGGGAGGAAGGGTATTCAGTACTTC
>once|TRBD2|TRBJ2-1|TRBV29-1
CTVARLANSNKQFF
TGCACGGTTGCTAGACTAGCGAACTCCAATAAGCAGTTCTTC
>-|-|TRBJ2-1|TRBV29-1
CSVYKASSYNEQFF
TGCAGCGTTTACAAGGCGAGCTCCTACAATGAGCAATTCTTC
>-|TRBD1|TRBJ2-7|TRBV4-1
CARSQDWRTGQYEQYF
TGCGCCAGGAGCCAAGACTGGAGGACAGGGCAGTACGAGCAGTACTTC
>few|-|TRBJ2-7|TRBV20-1
CSAQGTTGTYKQYF
TGCAGTGCTCAGGGGACAACGGGTACCTACAAGCAGTACTTC
>-|-|TRBJ2-1|TRBV2
CAGASSRGYNEQFF
TGTGCCGGCGCCTCTTCGAGGGGATACAATGAGCAGTTCTTC
>-|-|TRBJ1-1|TRBV4-1
CASSPSVRRVTGAFF
TGCGCAAGCAGCCCGTCGGTTAGGAGAGTTACTGGAGCTTTCTTT
>-|-|TRBJ2-7|TRBV11-2
CASSVGGGRQYEQYF
TGTGCCAGTAGCGTAGGTGGGGGCAGGCAATACGAGCAGTACTTC
>-|-|TRBJ2-1|TRBV6-1
CASSEGGLAGNEQLF
TGTGCTAGCAGTGAGGGGGGTCTAGCTGGCAATGAGCAGTTATTC
>once|TRBD1|TRBJ1-5|TRBV6-5
CASSYTTGADQPQQF
TGTGCCAGCAGTTATACCACAGGGGCAGATCAGCCCCAGCAGTTT
>-|-|TRBJ2-1|TRBV20-1
CRAAEAHGRNEQFF
TGCAGAGCCGCGGAGGCCCACGGGAGAAATGAACAGTTCTTC
>-|TRBD2|TRBJ2-3|TRBV20-1
CSATTSGTEDTQYF
TGCAGTGCTACGACTAGCGGGACTGAAGATACACAGTATTTT
>-|-|TRBJ2-3|TRBV6-1
CASSGPHLDTQYF
TGTGCCAGCAGTGGACCCCATCTGGATACACAGTATTTT
>-|-|TRBJ2-2|TRBV28
CASRAGDYGELLF
TGTGCCAGCAGGGCAGGGGATTACGGGGAGCTGCTTTTT
>medium-sized|-|TRBJ1-1|TRBV11-2
CASSLSRANTEAFF
TGTGCCAGCAGCTTAAGCAGGGCGAACACTGAAGCTTTCTTT
>-|TRBD2|TRBJ2-7|TRBV10-1
CASNGHDGTSGRAWDEQYF
TGCGCCAGCAACGGACACGACGGGACTAGCGGGAGGGCCTGGGACGAGCAGTACTTC
>few|-|TRBJ2-5|TRBV5-1
CASSRDYQETQYF
TGCGCCAGCAGCCGGGACTACCAAGAGACCCAGTACTTC
>once|-|TRBJ2-3|TRBV12-3/TRBV12-4
CASGLEGGSNQPQYF
TGTGCCAGTGGCCTGGAGGGTGGTAGCAATCAGCCCCAGTATTTT
>once|TRBD2|TRBJ2-3|TRBV20-1
CSASPLGAGGTDTQYF
TGCAGTGCTAGTCCCCTTGGAGCGGGAGGCACAGATACGCAGTATTTT
>-|-|TRBJ2-7|TRBV10-2
CTSSERAIRPDEQYF
TGCACCAGCAGTGAGCGGGCGATTAGACCCGACGAGCAGTACTTC
>-|-|TRBJ2-5|TRBV11-2
CASSIVTGVGETQYF
TGTGCCAGCAGCATAGTCACCGGGGTTGGGGAGACCCAGTACTTC
>-|-|TRBJ2-7|TRBV5-6
CASSLTWVTYEQYF
TGTGCCAGCAGCTTGACGTGGGTTACCTACGAGCAGTACTTC
>-|-|TRBJ1-1|TRBV12-3/TRBV12-4
CASSLVQGRRDTEAFF
TGTGCCAGCAGTTTAGTACAGGGCAGAAGGGACACTGAAGCTTTCTTT
>-|-|TRBJ1-5|TRBV11-3
CASSSTQGGHAQHF
TGTGCCAGCAGCTCTACACAGGGTGGTCATGCTCAGCATTTT
>-|-|TRBJ2-7|TRBV28
CPSSSIQRTTYKQYF
TGTCCCAGTAGTTCAATCCAGCGGACCACCTACAAGCAGTACTTC
>-|TRBD2|TRBJ2-5|TRBV2
CASSTPETPVGPSGRAETQYF
TGTGCCAGCAGTACCCCCGAAACCCCGGTGGGGCCTAGCGGGAGAGCAGAGACCCAGTACTTC
>few|-|TRBJ1-6|TRBV6-1
CASKTGGSPLHF
TGTGCCAGCAAGACAGGTGGGTCACCCCTCCACTTT
>many|-|TRBJ2-3|TRBV6-5
CASSYSGGTQYF
TGTGCCAGCAGTTACTCTGGGGGTACGCAGTATTTT
>-|TRBD1|TRBJ2-1|TRBV24-1
CATSDTTRDRRNEQFF
TGTGCCACCAGTGATACAACCCGGGACAGGAGGAATGAGCAGTTCTTC